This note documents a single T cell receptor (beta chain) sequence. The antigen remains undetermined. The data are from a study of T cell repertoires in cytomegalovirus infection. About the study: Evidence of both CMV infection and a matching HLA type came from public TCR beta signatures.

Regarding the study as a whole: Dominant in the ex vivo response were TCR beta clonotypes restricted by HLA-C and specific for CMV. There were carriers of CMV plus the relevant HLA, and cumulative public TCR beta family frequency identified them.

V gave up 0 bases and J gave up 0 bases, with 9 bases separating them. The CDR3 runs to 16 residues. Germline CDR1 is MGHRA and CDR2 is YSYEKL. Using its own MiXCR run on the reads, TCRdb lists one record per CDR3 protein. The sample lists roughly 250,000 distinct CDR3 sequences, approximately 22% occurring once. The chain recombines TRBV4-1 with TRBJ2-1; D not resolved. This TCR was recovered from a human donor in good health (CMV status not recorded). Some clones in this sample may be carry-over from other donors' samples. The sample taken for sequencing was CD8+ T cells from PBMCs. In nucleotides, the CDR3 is TGCGCCAGCAGCCAAGATCACTCGAGCTCCTACAATGAGCAGTTCTTC. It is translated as CASSQDHSSSYNEQFF.